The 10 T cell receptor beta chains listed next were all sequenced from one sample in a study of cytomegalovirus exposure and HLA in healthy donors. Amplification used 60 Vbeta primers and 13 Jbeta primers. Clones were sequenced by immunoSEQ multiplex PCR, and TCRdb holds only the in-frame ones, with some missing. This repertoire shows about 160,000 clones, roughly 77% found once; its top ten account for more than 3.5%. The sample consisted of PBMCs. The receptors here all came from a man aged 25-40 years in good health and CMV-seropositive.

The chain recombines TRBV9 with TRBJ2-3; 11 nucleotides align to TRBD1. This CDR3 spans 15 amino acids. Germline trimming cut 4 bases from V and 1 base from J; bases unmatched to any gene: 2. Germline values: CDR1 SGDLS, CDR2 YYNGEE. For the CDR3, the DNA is TGTGCCAGCAGCCCGGGACAGGGGGGCACAGATACGCAGTATTTT. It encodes CASSPGQGGTDTQYF.

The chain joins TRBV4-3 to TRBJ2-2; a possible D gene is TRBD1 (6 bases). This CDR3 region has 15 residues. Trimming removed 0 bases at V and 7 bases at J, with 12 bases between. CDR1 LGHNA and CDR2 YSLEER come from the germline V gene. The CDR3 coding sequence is TGCGCCAGCAGCCAAGATCTGGGGGCGTACGGGGAGCTGTTTTTT. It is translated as CASSQDLGAYGELFF.

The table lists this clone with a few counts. CDR3 nucleotides: TGCGCCAGCAGCCAAGACGGGGGGGACTCCTACGAGCAGTACTTC. Translating gives CASSQDGGDSYEQYF. V and J are TRBV4-1 and TRBJ2-7; 8 nucleotides align to TRBD2. Losses at the gene ends were 0 bases for V and 0 bases for J; bases not matched to a gene: 1. The germline CDR1 and CDR2 sequences are MGHRA and YSYEKL. The CDR3 extends over 15 amino acids.

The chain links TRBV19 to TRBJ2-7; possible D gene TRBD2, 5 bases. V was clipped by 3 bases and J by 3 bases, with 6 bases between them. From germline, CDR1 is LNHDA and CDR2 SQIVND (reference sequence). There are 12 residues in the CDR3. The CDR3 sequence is CASSIRGYEQYF. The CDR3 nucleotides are TGTGCCAGTAGTATTCGGGGCTACGAGCAGTACTTC.

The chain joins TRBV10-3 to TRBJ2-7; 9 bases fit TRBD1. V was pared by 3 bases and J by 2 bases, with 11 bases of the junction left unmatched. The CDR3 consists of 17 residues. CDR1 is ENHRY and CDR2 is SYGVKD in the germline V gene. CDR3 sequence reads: CAISDSGTGKKAYEQYF. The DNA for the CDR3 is TGTGCCATCAGTGATTCGGGGACAGGGAAAAAGGCCTACGAGCAGTACTTC.

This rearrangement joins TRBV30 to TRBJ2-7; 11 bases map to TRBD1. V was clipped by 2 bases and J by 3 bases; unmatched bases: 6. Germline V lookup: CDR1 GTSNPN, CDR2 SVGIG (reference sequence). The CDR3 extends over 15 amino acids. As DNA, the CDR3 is TGTGCCTGGAGTCTATGGGACAGGGGGTTCTACGAGCAGTACTTC. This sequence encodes CAWSLWDRGFYEQYF.

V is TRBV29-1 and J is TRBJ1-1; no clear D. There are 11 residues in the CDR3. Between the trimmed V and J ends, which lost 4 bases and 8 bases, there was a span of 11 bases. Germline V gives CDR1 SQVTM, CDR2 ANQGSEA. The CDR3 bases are TGCAGCGTTGTGGAGGGTTCCGAAGCTTTCTTT. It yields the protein CSVVEGSEAFF. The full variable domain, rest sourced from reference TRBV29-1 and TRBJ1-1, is SAVISQKPSRDICQRGTSLTIQCQVDSQVTMMFWYRQQPGQSLTLIATANQGSEATYESGFVIDKFPISRPNLTFSTLTVSNMSPEDSSIYLCSVVEGSEAFFGQGTRLTVV.

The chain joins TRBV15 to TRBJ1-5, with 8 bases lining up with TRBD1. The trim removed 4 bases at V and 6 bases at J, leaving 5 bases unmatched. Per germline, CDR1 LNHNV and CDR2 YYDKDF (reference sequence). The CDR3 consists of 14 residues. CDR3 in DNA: TGTGCCACCAGCACCGGACAGGGCGGTCAGCCCCAGCATTTT. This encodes CATSTGQGGQPQHF.

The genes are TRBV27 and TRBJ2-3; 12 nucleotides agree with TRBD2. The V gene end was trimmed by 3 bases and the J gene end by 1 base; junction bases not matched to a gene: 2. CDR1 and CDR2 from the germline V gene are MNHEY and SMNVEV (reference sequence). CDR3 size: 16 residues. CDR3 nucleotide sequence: TGTGCCAGCAGTTTCAGGACTAGCGGGGGCACAGATACGCAGTATTTT. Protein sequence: CASSFRTSGGTDTQYF.

CDR3: CAAANDNEQFF. Here the CDR3 DNA reads TGTGCCGCCGCTAACGACAATGAGCAGTTCTTC. This chain connects TRBV10-3 to TRBJ2-1; D is ambiguous. The germline V and J ends were trimmed by 11 bases and 5 bases, with 10 bases remaining between them. The CDR3 has 11 residues. The germline V gene has CDR1 ENHRY and CDR2 SYGVKD.